The clone carrying this TCR beta chain was observed many times. As yet, its antigen is unknown. CDR1 is SQVTM and CDR2 is ANQGSEA in the germline V gene. Trimming took off 4 bases at V and 7 bases at J, with 10 bases between the two ends. The CDR3 extends over 12 amino acids. This specimen comes from a study of T-cell reconstitution after alpha-beta-depleted transplantation in children. Findings and caveats of the study: By about two months after transplant, alpha-beta T cells reportedly arose from several hundred graft clones that had expanded. T cells produced anew were the main source of T-cell counts and diversity one year after transplant. Recipient T cells and thymic progenitors that survived were the source of the high TCRbeta diversity seen at day 60 in some patients.

Construction of the TCRbeta library involved unique molecular identifiers. From the PCR reads, TCRdb called clonotypes with MiXCR, one entry per CDR3 protein. The sample has about 300,000 distinct CDR3 sequences, approximately 7.3% seen once. Specimen: peripheral blood, collected 360 days after TCRalphabeta/CD19-depleted stem cell transplant. This TCR was recovered from a female patient aged 2-9 years who had a stem cell transplant for Fanconi anemia, so the T cells may come from the graft donor. This rearrangement joins TRBV29-1 to TRBJ1-4; D is undetermined. In DNA, the CDR3 is TGCAGCGTTGCGGGCCTTGGTGAAAAACTGTTTTTT. This codes for CSVAGLGEKLFF.